The 19 T cell receptor beta chains reported below all come from one sample, sequenced in a study of blood T cells in healthy people across ages. Through a sample-barcoded 5' primer and a J-beta primer mix, a second PCR was run for roughly 6 to 12 cycles. TCRdb reanalysed the 5' RACE reads using MiXCR and keeps one entry per CDR3 protein. The sample records approximately 1,000,000 distinct CDR3 sequences, roughly two fifths being singletons. The sample consisted of blood. These receptors were collected from a man between 18 and 29 years old in good health.

The chain uses TRBV5-1 and TRBJ2-1, with D perhaps matching TRBD2 (6 bases). The CDR3 covers 16 residues. Trimming took 0 bases from V and 4 from J, leaving 14 bases between them. Per germline, CDR1 SGHRS and CDR2 YFSETQ. CDR3 coding DNA: TGCGCCAGCAGCTTGGGGGGGACTCCTAGTTACAATGAGCAGTTCTTC. Protein product: CASSLGGTPSYNEQFF.

This clonotype was found a few times. The V and J genes are TRBV29-1 and TRBJ2-1; 7 positions match TRBD2. The J call may be in error: the DNA end matches TRBJ2-7 better. This CDR3 contains 13 residues. CDR1 and CDR2 from the germline V gene are SQVTM and ANQGSEA. CDR3 loop: CSVAGLVYNEQYF. The CDR3 DNA follows: TGCAGCGTTGCCGGACTAGTTTACAATGAGCAGTACTTC.

This clonotype was recorded only once. The chain carries TRBV5-6 and TRBJ1-1; the D is unclear. This CDR3 is 13 amino acids long. Trimming cost V 6 bases and J 1 base, with 10 bases left between them. Germline lookup yields CDR1 SGHDT and CDR2 YYEEEE. CDR3 in amino acids: CASNPRRNTEAFF. In DNA, the CDR3 is TGTGCCAGCAACCCGAGGAGGAACACTGAAGCTTTCTTT. The variable domain in full, with the rest retrieved from reference TRBV5-6 and TRBJ1-1, is DAGVTQSPTHLIKTRGQQVTLRCSPKSGHDTVSWYQQALGQGPQFIFQYYEEEERQRGNFPDRFSGHQFPNYSSELNVNALLLGDSALYLCASNPRRNTEAFFGQGTRLTVV.

In its sample, this clonotype was seen a few times. The V and J genes are TRBV6-6 and TRBJ2-1; D gene unclear. Per the germline V gene, CDR1 is MNHNY and CDR2 is SVGAGI (reference sequence). V was pared by 4 bases and J by 10 bases, with 11 bases between. This CDR3 contains 12 residues. The CDR3 loop reads CASSSDFWEQFF. CDR3 DNA: TGTGCCAGCAGTTCAGACTTCTGGGAGCAGTTCTTC.

This clonotype occurred a few times. The chain couples TRBV28 to TRBJ2-3; tentative D call: TRBD1 (5 bases). Germline-derived CDR1 and CDR2 are MDHEN and SYDVKM. Between the trimmed V and J ends, which lost 3 bases and 1 base, there was a span of 11 bases. This CDR3 is 15 amino acids long. Written as DNA, the CDR3 is TGTGCCAGCAGTTTCCCAAAGACAGGCACAGATACGCAGTATTTT. Its protein is CASSFPKTGTDTQYF. Filled out from reference TRBV28 and TRBJ2-3, the complete variable domain reads DVKVTQSSRYLVKRTGEKVFLECVQDMDHENMFWYRQDPGLGLRLIYFSYDVKMKEKGDIPEGYSVSREKKERFSLILESASTNQTSMYLCASSFPKTGTDTQYFGPGTRLTVL.

The rearrangement joins TRBV7-2 to TRBJ2-2; unclear D gene. V lost 5 bases, J lost 9 bases, and 13 bases lay in between. CDR3 length: 13 residues. CDR1 is SGHTA and CDR2 is FQGNSA in the germline V gene. CDR3 loop: CASSLRTSWELFF. Here the CDR3 DNA reads TGTGCCAGCAGCCTACGTACTTCCTGGGAGCTGTTTTTT. Full variable domain (outside the CDR3, taken from reference TRBV7-2 and TRBJ2-2): GAGVSQSPSNKVTEKGKDVELRCDPISGHTALYWYRQSLGQGLEFLIYFQGNSAPDKSGLPSDRFSAERTGGSVSTLTIQRTQQEDSAVYLCASSLRTSWELFFGEGSRLTVL.

This clonotype was counted once. Here the CDR3 reads CASSQTRSSTDTQYF. As DNA, the CDR3 is TGCGCCAGCAGCCAGACCCGCTCTAGCACAGATACGCAGTATTTT. This rearrangement joins TRBV4-3 to TRBJ2-3, with D unresolved. CDR1 and CDR2 from the germline V gene are LGHNA and YSLEER. V shed 3 bases and J shed 0 bases, with 10 bases lying between them. The CDR3 length is 15 residues.

The chain couples TRBV5-5 to TRBJ2-7; 7 bases align to TRBD1. Germline V gene sequence: CDR1 SGHKS, CDR2 YYEKEE (reference sequence). The CDR3 runs 15 residues. Losses at the gene ends were 3 bases for V and 0 bases for J; bases not matched to a gene: 6. DNA for the CDR3: TGTGCCAGCAGCTCCAGACAGGGATACTCCTACGAGCAGTACTTC. It specifies CASSSRQGYSYEQYF. Complete variable domain (other parts from reference TRBV5-5 and TRBJ2-7): DAGVTQSPTHLIKTRGQQVTLRCSPISGHKSVSWYQQVLGQGPQFIFQYYEKEERGRGNFPDRFSARQFPNYSSELNVNALLLGDSALYLCASSSRQGYSYEQYFGPGTRLTVT.

The V gene is TRBV7-2, the J gene TRBJ2-3; D is unresolved. V was cut by 6 bases and J by 4 bases, with 14 bases left in between. Germline-derived CDR1 and CDR2 are SGHTA and FQGNSA. The CDR3 runs 14 residues. Here the CDR3 reads CASRPTDGADTQYF. The CDR3 DNA follows: TGTGCCAGCAGACCAACGGACGGCGCAGATACGCAGTATTTT.

V and J are TRBV28 and TRBJ1-4; no firm D call. This CDR3 is built from 16 residues. CDR1 MDHEN and CDR2 SYDVKM come from the germline V gene. V lost 5 bases, J lost 0 bases, and 13 bases lay in between. Here the CDR3 DNA reads TGTGCCAGCAGTCCGCCTCGAGGGACAACTAATGAAAAACTGTTTTTT. Translated, it gives CASSPPRGTTNEKLFF. Drawing the rest from reference TRBV28 and TRBJ1-4, the complete variable domain is DVKVTQSSRYLVKRTGEKVFLECVQDMDHENMFWYRQDPGLGLRLIYFSYDVKMKEKGDIPEGYSVSREKKERFSLILESASTNQTSMYLCASSPPRGTTNEKLFFGSGTQLSVL.

The CDR3 loop reads CSAASRGLGYEQYF. CDR3 in DNA: TGCAGTGCCGCGAGTAGGGGTTTGGGCTACGAGCAGTACTTC. The V gene is TRBV20-1, the J gene TRBJ2-7, with a possible D match to TRBD1 (5 bases). The germline gives CDR1 DFQATT, CDR2 SNEGSKA (reference sequence). Trimming removed 6 bases from V and 3 bases from J, with 18 bases in between. The CDR3 is 14 residues long.

This clonotype has a handful of counts. The chain carries TRBV4-3 and TRBJ1-4; 8 bases match TRBD1. The trim removed 0 bases at V and 5 bases at J, leaving 2 bases unmatched. The CDR3 consists of 15 residues. CDR1 LGHNA and CDR2 YSLEER come from the germline V gene. DNA for the CDR3: TGCGCCAGCAGCCAAGAAGGGACAGGCAATGAAAAACTGTTTTTT. Protein sequence: CASSQEGTGNEKLFF.

The chain links TRBV29-1 to TRBJ2-2; the match to TRBD1 covers 7 bases. Germline-derived CDR1 and CDR2 are SQVTM and ANQGSEA. V was pared by 7 bases and J by 4 bases, with 9 bases of the junction left unmatched. This CDR3 is built from 14 residues. The CDR3, as DNA: TGCAGCGCTGTGCCGACAGGGATCACCGGGGAGCTGTTTTTT. As protein: CSAVPTGITGELFF.

The chain links TRBV3-1 to TRBJ2-7; tentative D call: TRBD1 (6 bases). The J call may not be correct, given that the DNA end is closer to TRBJ2-5. The CDR3 is 14 amino acids. The germline V gene encodes CDR1 LGHDT and CDR2 YNNKEL (reference sequence). Written as DNA, the CDR3 is TGTGCCAGCAGCAAAGGGGGAACGGATGAGACCCAGTACTTC. Translation gives CASSKGGTDETQYF.

The chain couples TRBV7-2 to TRBJ2-1; no definite D call. The ends were cut back, 2 bases at V and 13 bases at J, with 15 bases in the middle. This CDR3 has 13 amino acids. CDR1 SGHTA and CDR2 FQGNSA come from the germline V gene. The CDR3 nucleotides read TGTGCCAGCAGCTTATTAGGGAAAGAGACCCAGTTCTTC. Translation: CASSLLGKETQFF.

This clonotype was counted only a few times. The rearrangement uses TRBV5-1 and TRBJ1-1, with D perhaps TRBD1 (5 bases). V was cut by 4 bases and J by 1 base, with 20 bases left in between. Per germline, CDR1 SGHRS and CDR2 YFSETQ. The CDR3 consists of 17 residues. The CDR3 is CASSRRRGMTSNTEAFF. Written as DNA, the CDR3 is TGCGCCAGCAGCCGGCGAAGGGGCATGACCTCGAACACTGAAGCTTTCTTT.

This clonotype occurred a few times. V is TRBV6-5 and J is TRBJ1-2; D remains ambiguous. The length of the CDR3 is 15 residues. The germline CDR1 and CDR2 sequences are MNHEY and SVGAGI. V was shortened by 5 bases and J by 0 bases, with 13 bases between the two germline ends. CDR3 region: CASSRYTGTNYGYTF. The CDR3 region has the DNA TGTGCCAGCAGTCGATACACCGGGACTAACTATGGCTACACCTTC.

Only a few counts were recorded for this clonotype. This clone may be a read error of a much larger clone one base away. The CDR3 sequence is CASSFGQTQYF. The CDR3 nucleotides are TGTGCCAGCAGTTTTGGGCAGACCCAGTACTTC. The chain combines TRBV28 with TRBJ2-5; D call uncertain. Trimming shortened V by 3 bases and J by 6 bases, and 5 bases separated the two germline ends. CDR1 MDHEN and CDR2 SYDVKM come from the germline V gene. The CDR3 spans 11 residues. The full variable domain, in which reference TRBV28 and TRBJ2-5 provide the parts outside the CDR3, is DVKVTQSSRYLVKRTGEKVFLECVQDMDHENMFWYRQDPGLGLRLIYFSYDVKMKEKGDIPEGYSVSREKKERFSLILESASTNQTSMYLCASSFGQTQYFGPGTRLLVL.

The rearrangement links TRBV3-1 to TRBJ1-1, with D possibly matching TRBD1 (5 bases). CDR1 is LGHDT and CDR2 is YNNKEL in the germline V gene (reference sequence). CDR3 size: 18 residues. V lost 7 bases and J lost 1, with 25 bases in between. For the CDR3, the DNA is TGTGCCAGCATGCGATCGGGGCTCGGGTCTGACTCGAACACTGAAGCTTTCTTT. Translating gives CASMRSGLGSDSNTEAFF.